These 22 T cell receptor beta chains were all obtained from the same sample, sequenced in a study of tumor-infiltrating lymphocytes in primary liver carcinoma. With a constant-region primer, TCR beta cDNA was made from approximately 500 ng of total RNA. Nested multiplex PCR, run for three rounds with slightly modified ARM-PCR, yielded TCR beta libraries. With TRBV1-TRBV30 forward primers and a C-beta reverse primer, the first two PCR rounds were run for about 10 cycles each. TCRdb called the multiplex PCR reads again in MiXCR, with one record for every CDR3 protein. The sample consists of 300,000 to 350,000 distinct CDR3 sequences, roughly 61% of them appearing once. Blood RNA originated from unsorted whole blood, with germline DNA additionally extracted. Specimen: peripheral blood. The receptors stem from a middle-aged man with primary liver carcinoma and hepatitis B virus infection.

This clonotype was observed a handful of times. A read error may be the cause here, since a much bigger clone is one base away. This chain uses TRBV6-2 or TRBV6-3 with TRBJ2-5; unclear D gene. The CDR3 runs 14 residues. The germline V and J ends were trimmed by 7 bases and 2 bases, with 14 bases remaining between them. Germline V gene lookup returns CDR1 MNHEY and CDR2 SVGEGT. The CDR3 region has the DNA TGTGCCAGCAAATATTGGGTGATTCAAGAGACCCAGTACTTC. This codes for CASKYWVIQETQYF.

This clonotype was picked up many times. V usage is TRBV4-1 and J usage is TRBJ2-5, with 9 bases that match TRBD2. The V segment lost 2 bases and the J segment 0 bases; nucleotides outside the gene matches: 4. Germline V lookup: CDR1 MGHRA, CDR2 YSYEKL. This CDR3 spans 16 amino acids. CDR3 coding DNA: TGCGCCAGCAGCCAATCGACTAGCGGAAACCAAGAGACCCAGTACTTC. It is translated as CASSQSTSGNQETQYF.

The rearrangement links TRBV30 to TRBJ2-7; D not certain. Trimming pared 5 bases from V and 2 bases from J, leaving 10 bases between. The CDR3 contains 12 residues. Germline V lookup: CDR1 GTSNPN, CDR2 SVGIG (reference sequence). This CDR3 reads CAWGRGTYEQYF. The CDR3, as DNA: TGTGCCTGGGGCAGAGGCACCTACGAGCAGTACTTC.

Note on this clonotype: At one end the junction does not follow the germline gene, possibly because of a read error. The V and J genes are TRBV11-2 and TRBJ2-2; D is possibly TRBD2 (6 bases). The CDR3 runs to 20 residues. The germline V gene has CDR1 SGHAT and CDR2 FQNNGV. The CDR3 sequence is CASRPLSASAGSKDTGELFF. The DNA for the CDR3 is TGCGCCAGCAGGCCGCTGTCCGCCTCTGCCGGGAGTAAAGACACCGGGGAGCTGTTTTTT.

Of note for this clonotype: The germline gene is not matched at one end of the junction; a read error may be the cause. The chain uses TRBV11-2 and TRBJ2-7, with 13 bases identical to TRBD2. This CDR3 contains 20 residues. CDR1 SGHAT and CDR2 FQNNGV come from the germline V gene. The CDR3 region is CASSMAHSSWTSGRLYEQYF. DNA for the CDR3: TGCGCCAGCAGCATGGCTCATTCCTCCTGGACTAGCGGGAGATTGTACGAGCAGTACTTC.

In the case of this clonotype: No conserved phenylalanine or tryptophan is present at the end of the CDR3, so a read error is the likely explanation. The rearrangement links TRBV4-1 to TRBJ2-2, with D unclear. Germline values: CDR1 MGHRA, CDR2 YSYEKL. This CDR3 region has 12 residues. Trimming stripped 3 bases from V and 6 bases from J, with 5 bases between. CDR3 nucleotide sequence: TGCGCCAGCAGCCAGCGGTCCGGGGAGCTGTTTTAT. Its translation: CASSQRSGELFY.

V and J are TRBV11-2 and TRBJ2-7; a possible D gene is TRBD2 (6 bases). The CDR3 totals 17 residues. Germline values: CDR1 SGHAT, CDR2 FQNNGV. This CDR3 reads CTSSLVWQLNPSYEQYF. In nucleotides, the CDR3 is TGTACTAGCAGCTTAGTATGGCAGCTAAACCCCTCCTACGAGCAGTACTTC.

The rearrangement uses TRBV5-4 and TRBJ2-1; 9 nucleotides line up with TRBD2. This CDR3 has 15 residues. V was pared by 0 bases and J by 5 bases, with 3 bases of the junction left unmatched. CDR1 is SGHNT, CDR2 YYREEE, per germline (reference sequence). The CDR3 loop reads CASSLASGMNNEQFF. The CDR3 DNA reads TGTGCCAGCAGCTTGGCTAGCGGGATGAACAATGAGCAGTTCTTC.

This clonotype was detected only a few times. The V and J genes are TRBV5-4 and TRBJ1-2; TRBD1 agrees at 9 bases. Germline values: CDR1 SGHNT, CDR2 YYREEE (reference sequence). The V segment lost 5 bases and the J segment 4 bases; nucleotides outside the gene matches: 3. There are 13 residues in the CDR3. CDR3 region: CASSRQGGYGYTF. The CDR3 DNA reads TGTGCCAGCAGTCGACAGGGGGGCTATGGCTACACCTTC.

The sample holds many counts of this clonotype. The rearrangement uses TRBV29-1 and TRBJ2-7; 9 bases match TRBD2. The CDR3 is 15 amino acids. Per germline, CDR1 SQVTM and CDR2 ANQGSEA. V trimming: 4 bases; J trimming: 6 bases; junction bases outside the gene matches: 13. CDR3 sequence: CSVVWELAGAIEQYF. DNA of the CDR3: TGCAGCGTTGTTTGGGAGTTAGCGGGAGCGATCGAGCAGTACTTC.

Concerning this clonotype itself: A single base separates this from a much larger clone, so it may be a read error. The chain carries TRBV5-5 and TRBJ2-6; D is unresolved. V was shortened by 5 bases and J by 5 bases, with 14 bases between the two germline ends. Germline V gives CDR1 SGHKS, CDR2 YYEKEE (reference sequence). This CDR3 contains 15 residues. The CDR3 sequence is CASSRIFSRANVLTF. CDR3 nucleotides: TGTGCCAGCAGTCGGATTTTTTCTAGGGCCAACGTCCTGACTTTC. The variable domain in full, with the rest retrieved from reference TRBV5-5 and TRBJ2-6, is DAGVTQSPTHLIKTRGQQVTLRCSPISGHKSVSWYQQVLGQGPQFIFQYYEKEERGRGNFPDRFSARQFPNYSSELNVNALLLGDSALYLCASSRIFSRANVLTFGAGSRLTVL.

This chain links TRBV11-2 with TRBJ2-3; D perhaps matches TRBD1 (6 bases). The germline CDR1 and CDR2 sequences are SGHAT and FQNNGV. The CDR3 totals 16 residues. Trimming removed 1 base at V and 12 bases at J, with 23 bases between. The DNA of the CDR3 is TGTGCCAGCAGCTTAGCCGGACAGCTTAGCACAGATATTCAGTATTTT. This translates into CASSLAGQLSTDIQYF.

The chain has TRBV10-2 and TRBJ2-3, with unresolved D. The CDR3 loop spans 11 amino acids. V lost 9 bases to trimming and J lost 2 bases, with 6 bases between them. In germline, CDR1 is WSHSY, CDR2 SAAADI. The CDR3 coding sequence is TGCGCCAGTAGTCACACAGATACGCAGTATTTT. This gives the protein CASSHTDTQYF.

Worth noting for this clonotype: The conserved phenylalanine or tryptophan normally closing the CDR3 is absent here, so this likely arose from a read error. It is unclear where the CDR3 begins or ends on the DNA, so no DNA is shown, and the CDR3 is as TCRdb lists it. The chain combines TRBV11-2 with TRBJ2-1. Germline V gene lookup returns CDR1 SGHAT and CDR2 FQNNGV. Ends included, the CDR3 has 12 residues. CDR3 residues: CASNLDLGEQIS.

In its sample, this clonotype was seen once. At one end, the junction sequence differs from germline, possibly due to a read error. The rearrangement uses TRBV11-2 and TRBJ1-2; a weak D match, TRBD1 (6 bases). The CDR3 consists of 17 residues. Per the germline V gene, CDR1 is SGHAT and CDR2 is FQNNGV. The CDR3, as DNA: TGTGCCAGCAGTCCCCGATTGGACAGCTTACTGAACTATGTCTACACCTTC. Protein sequence: CASSPRLDSLLNYVYTF.

This clonotype was counted many times. V gene TRBV11-2 combines with J gene TRBJ2-7; 8 nucleotides match TRBD1. This CDR3 spans 14 amino acids. V lost 6 bases to trimming and J lost 3 bases; unmatched junction nucleotides: 7. Looked up from germline, CDR1 is SGHAT and CDR2 is FQNNGV. The CDR3 protein is CASSDRGGFYEQYF. Here the CDR3 DNA reads TGTGCCAGCAGTGACAGGGGAGGTTTCTACGAGCAGTACTTC.

Points on this clonotype: This clone may be a read error of a much larger clone one base away. CDR3 sequence reads: CASSWTRLNTEAFF. CDR3 nucleotide sequence: TGTGCCAGCAGTTGGACAAGGCTGAACACTGAAGCTTTCTTT. The rearrangement uses TRBV6-6 and TRBJ1-1; D is perhaps TRBD1 (5 bases). Trimming left V 4 bases short and J 0 bases short, with 9 bases between. The germline gives CDR1 MNHNY, CDR2 SVGAGI (reference sequence). The CDR3 sequence is 14 residues long.

This clonotype showed up many times. The rearrangement joins TRBV10-3 to TRBJ2-5; no clear D gene. Deletions cut 0 bases from V and 5 bases from J, with 7 bases between. This CDR3 comprises 13 residues. Germline-derived CDR1 and CDR2 are ENHRY and SYGVKD. Written as DNA, the CDR3 is TGTGCCATCAGTGAGTCGAAATCGGAGACCCAGTACTTC. Amino acids: CAISESKSETQYF.

A word on this clonotype: This may come from a read error, since a much larger clone is one base off. This chain links TRBV4-2 with TRBJ2-5, with 11 bases that match TRBD2. Germline V gene lookup returns CDR1 LGHNA and CDR2 YNFKEQ. This CDR3 spans 16 amino acids. The CDR3 DNA sequence: TGTGCCAGCAGACAAGAAACTAGCGGGAGACTAGAGACCCAGTACTTC. Its protein is CASRQETSGRLETQYF.

Details on this clonotype: A read error may account for a junction end that differs from germline. CDR3 DNA: TGTGCCAACAGCTTAGATGGGCTTAGCGGGAGATACGAACAGTACTTC. Its protein product is CANSLDGLSGRYEQYF. The chain couples TRBV11-2 to TRBJ2-7; 9 nucleotides align to TRBD2. Looked up from germline, CDR1 is SGHAT and CDR2 is FQNNGV. The CDR3 has 16 amino acids.

With respect to this clonotype: A junction boundary mismatches the germline segment, possibly from a read error. This sequence joins TRBV11-2 and TRBJ2-5, with no clear D. Germline V lookup: CDR1 SGHAT, CDR2 FQNNGV. The CDR3 extends over 14 amino acids. In DNA, the CDR3 is TGTGCCAGCAACTTAGGCACCGCACGAGAGACCAAGTACTTC. This encodes CASNLGTARETKYF.

Note on this clonotype: This may stem from a read error, because a much larger clone lies one nucleotide away. The chain employs TRBV6-2 or TRBV6-3 and TRBJ1-1; possibly TRBD1 for D (5 bases). Trimming pared 6 bases from V and 0 bases from J, leaving 20 bases between. CDR1 and CDR2 from the germline V gene are MNHEY and SVGEGT. The CDR3 has 17 amino acids. The CDR3 loop reads CASRKIQPGAVNTEAFF. The CDR3 DNA sequence: TGTGCCAGCAGAAAAATTCAACCCGGGGCAGTGAACACTGAAGCTTTCTTT.